These T cell receptor beta chains were read from a single sample in a study of cytomegalovirus exposure and HLA in healthy donors. Clones were sequenced by immunoSEQ multiplex PCR, and TCRdb holds only the in-frame ones, with some missing. The data contain some 120,000 clones, about 70% of them seen just once; the ten biggest clones take up about 12%. Sample: PBMCs. Receptor source: a woman aged 40 to 50 in good health and CMV-seropositive. Each CDR3 is given without its conserved first and last residue. A D gene is named only where the DNA matches it firmly. Rows may omit the clone size; those that give it use once, few, many or a size class.

j_gene	abundance	v_gene	d_gene	CDR3aa
TRBJ1-2	few	TRBV29-1	TRBD1	SAGTAYGYT
TRBJ1-2	-	TRBV5-1	-	ASSLSLSRNGYT
TRBJ2-1	-	TRBV15	TRBD2	ATSRVSGGHNEQF
TRBJ1-1	-	TRBV2	TRBD1	ASSVDRGGTEAF
TRBJ2-2	-	TRBV19	-	ASSGQRFTGELF
TRBJ2-1	-	TRBV9	TRBD2	ASSSRTSATRSGNEQF
TRBJ1-5	-	TRBV2	-	ASSPVSGFTNQPQH
TRBJ1-2	few	TRBV6-5	-	ASSYDSFTYGYT
TRBJ1-1	once	TRBV6-6	-	ASRTGGPPNTEAF
TRBJ2-3	-	TRBV4-2	-	ASSQDLGPDTQY
TRBJ2-7	few	TRBV5-1	-	ASSLGAGASSYEQY
TRBJ1-3	-	TRBV5-1	-	ASSLSEGNTIY
TRBJ2-3	few	TRBV4-1	TRBD2	ASSQGLAGPDTQY
TRBJ1-6	few	TRBV30	-	AWSELPGSPLH
TRBJ1-1	-	TRBV2	-	ASTEGGDKAF
TRBJ2-1	once	TRBV10-3	TRBD2	AISSGGGSYNEQF
TRBJ2-2	-	TRBV4-2	TRBD2	ASSPWVAGGRAGELF
TRBJ2-2	-	TRBV29-1	-	SGTGTSGGTGELF
TRBJ2-3	-	TRBV30	TRBD2	AWSTLGLSTDTQY
TRBJ2-1	-	TRBV6-5	-	ASSYHGGNEQF
TRBJ2-5	-	TRBV30	-	AWSLTEETQY
TRBJ2-3	-	TRBV5-1	TRBD2	ASSLVGLAGGSFTDTQY
TRBJ1-1	-	TRBV5-4	TRBD1	ASSLPGAGGINTEAF
TRBJ1-6	-	TRBV6-1	-	ASSARSYNSPLH
TRBJ2-4	-	TRBV5-8	-	ASSSRQTLAKNIQY
TRBJ2-3	-	TRBV30	-	AWSVRGARTSTDTQY
TRBJ2-3	-	TRBV25-1	-	ASSEYRLTDTQY
TRBJ2-5	-	TRBV5-1	-	ASSSQETQY
TRBJ2-3	-	TRBV7-2	TRBD2	ASTPASGTTDTQY
TRBJ1-5	-	TRBV18	-	ASSQSGQQPQH
TRBJ2-5	-	TRBV5-1	-	ASSRGRGVKETQY
TRBJ2-3	few	TRBV19	TRBD1	ASSIGGTGVPTDTQY
TRBJ1-6	few	TRBV7-8	TRBD1	ASSYGQGRNSPLH
TRBJ2-1	-	TRBV27	TRBD1	ASRQQGSSAYNEQF
TRBJ2-5	-	TRBV9	TRBD2	ASSATSGRETQY
TRBJ2-2	few	TRBV30	-	AWSVEGRGTGELF
TRBJ1-1	-	TRBV4-2	-	ASSQDNQRLTEAF
TRBJ1-5	-	TRBV30	-	AWSGGESRPQH
TRBJ2-7	-	TRBV9	-	ASSPSGGGNAYEQY
TRBJ2-7	-	TRBV6-5	TRBD2	ASSSAAGGLYEQY
TRBJ1-2	once	TRBV27	TRBD1	ASSTGGLGYT
TRBJ2-7	-	TRBV21-1	-	ASTPPGI
TRBJ1-6	-	TRBV5-6	-	ASSPDTLDNSPLH
TRBJ2-3	-	TRBV5-1	-	ASSSTYVSASADTQY
TRBJ1-6	once	TRBV19	-	ASSIAGIRENSPLH